This TCR beta chain was recovered during a study of T cells in Graves' hyperthyroidism and ophthalmopathy. Diagnoses were made from clinical symptoms, serum measures (thyroxine and TRAb), thyroid ultrasound and orbital computed tomography. Comments on this clonotype: A junction end diverges from the germline sequence, so it may reflect a read error.

RNA transcripts provided the source from which TCR beta CDR3 regions were amplified. First-round RT-PCR with HTBI primers amplified the TCR CDR3 region. TCRdb used MiXCR to reprocess the multiplex PCR reads, holding one entry per CDR3 protein. Here the sample spans about 550,000 distinct CDR3 sequences, under 25% being singletons. The clonotype comes from a man aged 18 to 35 with Graves' hyperthyroidism. Sequences were obtained from blood.

In DNA form, the CDR3 reads TGCAGTGCTGGAAGAACCGGGACATCCTACGATCAGTACTTC. This translates into CSAGRTGTSYDQYF. J is TRBJ2-7 and V is TRBV20-1; tentative D call: TRBD1 (6 bases). Germline CDR1 reads DFQATT; CDR2 reads SNEGSKA (reference sequence). The CDR3 length is 14 residues.